This T cell receptor (beta chain) stems from a study of PD-1 blockade in classical Hodgkin lymphoma. Time point of the sample: cycle 4 day 1 (C4D1), after five to seven weeks of nivolumab. Every one of the patients relapsed after autologous stem cell transplantation (brentuximab vedotin exposure was variable). Complete response, partial response or progressive disease constituted the best responses recorded. From germline, CDR1 is SGDLS and CDR2 YYNGEE. The CDR3 has 15 residues. V gave up 4 bases and J gave up 2 bases, with 14 bases separating them. General study findings and limits: Newly diagnosed patients had baseline TCR diversity that was reportedly lower than that of healthy donors. Underlying causes for the observed repertoire differences were not defined, possibly disease activity or prior therapy.

TCRdb's copy holds only in-frame clones and misses some; the assay was immunoSEQ multiplex PCR. The profile shows over 85,000 clones, around nine tenths of them singletons. About this clone: Its target is not known.

The sequenced sample was peripheral blood mononuclear cells (PBMCs), obtained before the fourth cycle of nivolumab. This chain joins TRBV9 and TRBJ2-3; D tentatively reads TRBD1 or TRBD2 (5 bases each). This sequence originates from a human donor with classical Hodgkin lymphoma. This CDR3 reads CASSSSGGPTDTQYF. The DNA for the CDR3 is TGTGCCAGCAGCAGTAGTGGGGGTCCCACAGATACGCAGTATTTT.